Reported below is one TCR beta chain. This sample was included in a study of cytomegalovirus exposure and HLA in healthy donors. The PCR made use of 60 Vbeta and 13 Jbeta primers. Measured with immunoSEQ multiplex PCR; TCRdb has only the in-frame clones, and not every one. Of some 120,000 clones in the sample, roughly 8.6% were seen once. V was trimmed by 5 bases and J by 2 bases, leaving 26 bases between them. The CDR3 extends over 19 amino acids. Germline CDR1 is SGHVS and CDR2 is FQNEAQ. V gene TRBV7-8 combines with J gene TRBJ2-3; tentatively, D is TRBD1 (5 bases). The source material was PBMCs. The clonotype comes from a woman aged 35 to 49 in good health and CMV-seropositive. The CDR3 region is CASSTLNYEWGLPTDTQYF. CDR3 in DNA: TGTGCCAGCAGCACACTAAATTATGAGTGGGGCTTACCCACAGATACGCAGTATTTT. The full variable domain, its missing parts supplied by reference TRBV7-8 and TRBJ2-3, is GAGVSQSPRYKVAKRGQDVALRCDPISGHVSLFWYQQALGQGPEFLTYFQNEAQLDKSGLPSDRFFAERPEGSVSTLKIQRTQQEDSAVYLCASSTLNYEWGLPTDTQYFGPGTRLTVL.